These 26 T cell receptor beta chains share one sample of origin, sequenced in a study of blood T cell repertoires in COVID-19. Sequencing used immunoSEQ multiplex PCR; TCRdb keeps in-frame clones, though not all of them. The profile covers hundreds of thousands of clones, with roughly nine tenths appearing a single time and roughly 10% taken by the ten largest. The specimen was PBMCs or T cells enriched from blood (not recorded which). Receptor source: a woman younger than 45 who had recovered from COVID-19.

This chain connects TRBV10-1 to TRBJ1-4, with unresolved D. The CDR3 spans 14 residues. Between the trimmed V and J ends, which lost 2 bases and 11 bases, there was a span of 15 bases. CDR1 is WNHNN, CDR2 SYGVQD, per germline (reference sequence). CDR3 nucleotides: TGCGCCAGCAGTGAGGAGGGCTCCTCGGGGAAACTGTTTTTT. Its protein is CASSEEGSSGKLFF.

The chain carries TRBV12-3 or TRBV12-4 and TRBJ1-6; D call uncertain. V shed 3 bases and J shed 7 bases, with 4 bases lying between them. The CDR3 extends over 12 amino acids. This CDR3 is CASSFRNSPLHF. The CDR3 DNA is TGTGCCAGCAGTTTCAGAAATTCACCCCTCCACTTT.

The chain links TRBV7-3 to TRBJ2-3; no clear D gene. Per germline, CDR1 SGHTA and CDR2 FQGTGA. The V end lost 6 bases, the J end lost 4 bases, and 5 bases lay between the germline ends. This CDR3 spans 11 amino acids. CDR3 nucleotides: TGTGCCAGCAGGGGCCCAGATACGCAGTATTTT. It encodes CASRGPDTQYF.

The CDR3 nucleotides are TGTGCCAGCAGCCGAGGCGACAGGGACACAGATACGCAGTATTTT. This translates into CASSRGDRDTDTQYF. The chain is built from TRBV7-3 and TRBJ2-3, with 7 nucleotides matching TRBD1. With 5 bases clipped from V and 2 bases from J, the junction kept 7 bases outside the gene matches. Germline V gives CDR1 SGHTA, CDR2 FQGTGA. The CDR3 length is 15 residues.

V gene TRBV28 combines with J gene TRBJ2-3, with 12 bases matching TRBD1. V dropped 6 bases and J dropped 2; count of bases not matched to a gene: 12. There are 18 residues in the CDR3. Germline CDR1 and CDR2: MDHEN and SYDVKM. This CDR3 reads CASSPGTGGDWDTDTQYF. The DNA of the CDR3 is TGTGCCAGCAGCCCCGGGACAGGGGGCGATTGGGACACAGATACGCAGTATTTT.

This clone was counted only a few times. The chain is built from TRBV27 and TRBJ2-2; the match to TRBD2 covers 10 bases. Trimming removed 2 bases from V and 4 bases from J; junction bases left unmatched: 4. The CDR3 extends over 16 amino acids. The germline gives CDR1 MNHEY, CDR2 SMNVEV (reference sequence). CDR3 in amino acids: CASSLRPSGGTGELFF. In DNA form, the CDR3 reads TGTGCCAGCAGTTTACGTCCTAGCGGGGGCACCGGGGAGCTGTTTTTT.

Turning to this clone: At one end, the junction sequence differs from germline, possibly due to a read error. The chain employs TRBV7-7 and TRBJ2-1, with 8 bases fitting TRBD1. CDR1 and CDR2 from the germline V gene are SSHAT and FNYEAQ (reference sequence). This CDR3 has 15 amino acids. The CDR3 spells CASSLGQGQYNEQFF. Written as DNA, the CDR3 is TGTGCTAGCAGCTTAGGACAGGGACAGTACAATGAGCAGTTCTTC.

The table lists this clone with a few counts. The CDR3, as DNA: TGTGCCAGCAGCACGGGACTAGTCGGCCAGCCCCAGCATTTT. Translation gives CASSTGLVGQPQHF. This sequence joins TRBV7-2 and TRBJ1-5; the D gene is possibly TRBD1 (5 bases). The V and J ends lost 5 bases and 7 bases respectively, with 15 bases between them. The CDR3 spans 14 residues. Germline CDR1 reads SGHTA; CDR2 reads FQGNSA.

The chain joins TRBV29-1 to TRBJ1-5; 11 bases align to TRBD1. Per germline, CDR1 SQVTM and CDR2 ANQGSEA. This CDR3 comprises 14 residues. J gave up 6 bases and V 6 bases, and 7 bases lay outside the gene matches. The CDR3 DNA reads TGCAGCGTCCGGACAGGGGGCGCGTCTCAGCCCCAGCATTTT. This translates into CSVRTGGASQPQHF. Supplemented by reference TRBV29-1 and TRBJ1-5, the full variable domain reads SAVISQKPSRDICQRGTSLTIQCQVDSQVTMMFWYRQQPGQSLTLIATANQGSEATYESGFVIDKFPISRPNLTFSTLTVSNMSPEDSSIYLCSVRTGGASQPQHFGDGTRLSIL.

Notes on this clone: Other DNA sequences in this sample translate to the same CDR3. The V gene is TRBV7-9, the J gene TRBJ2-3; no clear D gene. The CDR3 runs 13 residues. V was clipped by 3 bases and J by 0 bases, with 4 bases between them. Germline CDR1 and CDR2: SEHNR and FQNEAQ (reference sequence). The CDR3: CASSFGSTDTQYF. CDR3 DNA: TGTGCCAGCAGCTTCGGGAGCACAGATACGCAGTATTTT.

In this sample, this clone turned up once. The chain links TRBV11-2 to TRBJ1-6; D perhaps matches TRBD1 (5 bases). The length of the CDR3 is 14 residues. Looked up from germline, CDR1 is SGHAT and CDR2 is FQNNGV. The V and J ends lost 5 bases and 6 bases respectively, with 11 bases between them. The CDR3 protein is CASSQQGFNSPLHF. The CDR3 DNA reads TGTGCCAGCAGCCAGCAGGGCTTTAATTCACCCCTCCACTTT.

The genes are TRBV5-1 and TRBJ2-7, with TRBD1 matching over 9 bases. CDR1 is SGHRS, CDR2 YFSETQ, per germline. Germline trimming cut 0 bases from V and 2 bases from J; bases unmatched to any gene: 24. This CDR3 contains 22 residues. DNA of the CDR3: TGCGCCAGCAGCTTGGCTGGAGAACTCGGGACAGGGCGAAGAAAAATCACCTACGAGCAGTACTTC. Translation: CASSLAGELGTGRRKITYEQYF.

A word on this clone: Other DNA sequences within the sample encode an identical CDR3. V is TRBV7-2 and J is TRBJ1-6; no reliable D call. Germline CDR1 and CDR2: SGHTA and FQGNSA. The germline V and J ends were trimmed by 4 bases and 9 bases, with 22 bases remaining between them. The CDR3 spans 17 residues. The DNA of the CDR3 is TGTGCCAGCAGCTCGACCTTAGCGCCATTAGAAGGTTCACCCCTCCACTTT. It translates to CASSSTLAPLEGSPLHF.

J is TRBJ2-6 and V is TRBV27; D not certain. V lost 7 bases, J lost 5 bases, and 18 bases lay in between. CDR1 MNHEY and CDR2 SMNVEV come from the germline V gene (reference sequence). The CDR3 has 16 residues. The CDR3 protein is CASTPTHLLRANVLTF. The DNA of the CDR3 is TGTGCCAGCACCCCAACTCACCTACTGAGGGCCAACGTCCTGACTTTC.

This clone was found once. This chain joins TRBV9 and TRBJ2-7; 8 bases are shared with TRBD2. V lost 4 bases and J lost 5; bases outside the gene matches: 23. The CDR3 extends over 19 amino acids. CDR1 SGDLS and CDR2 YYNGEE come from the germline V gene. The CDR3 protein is CASSTRAGSSGRGGNEQYF. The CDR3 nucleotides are TGTGCCAGCAGCACCAGAGCGGGGTCAAGCGGGAGAGGCGGAAACGAGCAGTACTTC.

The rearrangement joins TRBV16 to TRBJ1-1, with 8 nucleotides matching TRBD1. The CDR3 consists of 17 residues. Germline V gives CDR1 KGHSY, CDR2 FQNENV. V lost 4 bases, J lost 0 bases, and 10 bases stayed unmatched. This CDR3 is CASSLIASDRVNTEAFF. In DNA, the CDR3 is TGTGCCAGCAGCCTAATTGCGTCGGACAGGGTGAACACTGAAGCTTTCTTT.

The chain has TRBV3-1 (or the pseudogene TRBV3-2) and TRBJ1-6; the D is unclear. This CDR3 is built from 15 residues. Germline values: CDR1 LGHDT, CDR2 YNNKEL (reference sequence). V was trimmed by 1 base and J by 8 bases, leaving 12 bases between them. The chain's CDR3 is CASSQVLQNDSPLHF. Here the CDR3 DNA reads TGTGCCAGCAGCCAAGTTCTACAGAACGATTCACCCCTCCACTTT.

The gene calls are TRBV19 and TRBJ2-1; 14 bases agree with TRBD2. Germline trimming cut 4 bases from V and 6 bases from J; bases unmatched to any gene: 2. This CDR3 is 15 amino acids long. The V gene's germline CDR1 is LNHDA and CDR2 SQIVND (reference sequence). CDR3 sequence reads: CASSRLAGGANEQFF. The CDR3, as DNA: TGTGCCAGTAGTAGACTAGCGGGAGGGGCCAATGAGCAGTTCTTC.

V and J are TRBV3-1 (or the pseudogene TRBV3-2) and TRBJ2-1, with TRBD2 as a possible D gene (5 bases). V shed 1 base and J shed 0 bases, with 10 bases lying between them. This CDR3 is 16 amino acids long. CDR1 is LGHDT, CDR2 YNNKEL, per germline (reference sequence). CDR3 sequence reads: CASSQVVASSYNEQFF. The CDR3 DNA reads TGTGCCAGCAGCCAAGTGGTAGCGAGCTCCTACAATGAGCAGTTCTTC.

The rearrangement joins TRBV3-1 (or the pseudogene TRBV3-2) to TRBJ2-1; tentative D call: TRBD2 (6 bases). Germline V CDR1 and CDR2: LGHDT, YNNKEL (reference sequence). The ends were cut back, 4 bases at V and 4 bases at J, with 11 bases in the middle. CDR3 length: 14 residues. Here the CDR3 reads CASSRRDFYNEQFF. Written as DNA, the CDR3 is TGTGCCAGCAGCCGCCGGGACTTTTACAATGAGCAGTTCTTC.

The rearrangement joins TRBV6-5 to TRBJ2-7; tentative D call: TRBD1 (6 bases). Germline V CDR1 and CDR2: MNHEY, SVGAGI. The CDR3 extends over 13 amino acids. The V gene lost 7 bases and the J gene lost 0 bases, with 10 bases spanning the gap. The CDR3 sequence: CASTETGSYEQYF. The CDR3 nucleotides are TGTGCCAGCACCGAGACAGGCTCCTACGAGCAGTACTTC.

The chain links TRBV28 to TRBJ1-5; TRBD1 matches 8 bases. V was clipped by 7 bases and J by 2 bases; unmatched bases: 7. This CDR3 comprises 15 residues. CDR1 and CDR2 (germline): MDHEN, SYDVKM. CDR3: CASTPTGEGNQPQHF. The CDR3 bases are TGTGCCAGCACCCCGACAGGGGAGGGCAATCAGCCCCAGCATTTT.

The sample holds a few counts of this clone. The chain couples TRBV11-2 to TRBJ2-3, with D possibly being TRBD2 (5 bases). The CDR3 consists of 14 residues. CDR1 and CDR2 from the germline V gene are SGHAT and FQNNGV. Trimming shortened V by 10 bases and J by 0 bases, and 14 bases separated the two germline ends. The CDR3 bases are TGTGCCACCCAAAGCGGCATTAGCACAGATACGCAGTATTTT. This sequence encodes CATQSGISTDTQYF.

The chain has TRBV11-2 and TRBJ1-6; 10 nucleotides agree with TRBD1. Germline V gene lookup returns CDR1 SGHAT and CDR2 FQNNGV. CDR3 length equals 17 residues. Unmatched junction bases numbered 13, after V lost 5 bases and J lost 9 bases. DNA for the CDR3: TGTGCCAGCAGCCCTCCGACAGGGGGCGCGGGGGTTTCACCCCTCCACTTT. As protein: CASSPPTGGAGVSPLHF.

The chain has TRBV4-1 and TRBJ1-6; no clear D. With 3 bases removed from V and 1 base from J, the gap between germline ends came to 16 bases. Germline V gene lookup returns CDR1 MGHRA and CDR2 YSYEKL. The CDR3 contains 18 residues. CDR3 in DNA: TGCGCCAGCAGCCAGGAGGGAGCCGGGGTATCCTATAATTCACCCCTCCACTTT. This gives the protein CASSQEGAGVSYNSPLHF.

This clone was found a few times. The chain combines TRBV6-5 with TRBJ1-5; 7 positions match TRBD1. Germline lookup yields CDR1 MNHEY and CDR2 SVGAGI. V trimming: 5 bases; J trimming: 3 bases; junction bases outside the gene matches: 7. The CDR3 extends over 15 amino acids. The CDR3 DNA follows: TGTGCCAGCAGTCCGCAGGGGGTACTCAATCAGCCCCAGCATTTT. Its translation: CASSPQGVLNQPQHF.